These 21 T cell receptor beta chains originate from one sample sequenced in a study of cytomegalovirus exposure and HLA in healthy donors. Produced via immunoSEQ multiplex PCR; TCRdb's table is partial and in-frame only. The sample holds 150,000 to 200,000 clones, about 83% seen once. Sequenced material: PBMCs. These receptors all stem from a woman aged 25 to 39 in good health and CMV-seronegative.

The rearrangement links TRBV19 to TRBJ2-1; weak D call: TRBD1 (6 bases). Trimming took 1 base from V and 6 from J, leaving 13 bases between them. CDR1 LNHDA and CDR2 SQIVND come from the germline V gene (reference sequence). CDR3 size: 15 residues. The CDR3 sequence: CASSIASTGFNEQFF. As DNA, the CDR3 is TGTGCCAGTAGTATAGCGTCGACAGGATTCAATGAGCAGTTCTTC.

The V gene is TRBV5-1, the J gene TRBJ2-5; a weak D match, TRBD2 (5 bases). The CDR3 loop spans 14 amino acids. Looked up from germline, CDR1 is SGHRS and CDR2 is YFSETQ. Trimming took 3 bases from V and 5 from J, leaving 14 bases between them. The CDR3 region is CASSSPGSRETQYF. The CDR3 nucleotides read TGCGCCAGCAGCTCACCGGGGTCGAGGGAGACCCAGTACTTC.

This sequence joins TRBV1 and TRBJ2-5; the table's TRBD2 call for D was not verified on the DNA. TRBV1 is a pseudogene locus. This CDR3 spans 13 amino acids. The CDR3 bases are TGCACCAGCAGCCCCCGGTACCAAGAGACCCAGTACTTC. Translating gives CTSSPRYQETQYF.

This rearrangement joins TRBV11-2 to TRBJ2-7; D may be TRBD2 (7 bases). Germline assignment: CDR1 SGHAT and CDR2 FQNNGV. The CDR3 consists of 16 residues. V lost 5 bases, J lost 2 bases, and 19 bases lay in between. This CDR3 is CASSLQGGARTYEQYF. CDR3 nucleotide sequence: TGTGCCAGCAGCCTTCAAGGGGGGGCACGGACCTACGAGCAGTACTTC.

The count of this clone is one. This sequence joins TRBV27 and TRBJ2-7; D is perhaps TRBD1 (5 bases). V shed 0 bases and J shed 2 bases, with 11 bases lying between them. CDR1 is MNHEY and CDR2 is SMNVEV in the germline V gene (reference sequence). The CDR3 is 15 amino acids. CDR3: CASSLSGAGPYEQYF. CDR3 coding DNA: TGTGCCAGCAGTTTATCAGGGGCAGGGCCCTACGAGCAGTACTTC.

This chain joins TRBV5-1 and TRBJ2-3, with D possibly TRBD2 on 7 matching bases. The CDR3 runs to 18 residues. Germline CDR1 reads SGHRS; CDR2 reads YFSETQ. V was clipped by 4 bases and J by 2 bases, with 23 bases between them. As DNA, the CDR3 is TGCGCCAGCAGCCGCAGCCCGCATGGCCGGGGGGCCACAGATACGCAGTATTTT. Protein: CASSRSPHGRGATDTQYF.

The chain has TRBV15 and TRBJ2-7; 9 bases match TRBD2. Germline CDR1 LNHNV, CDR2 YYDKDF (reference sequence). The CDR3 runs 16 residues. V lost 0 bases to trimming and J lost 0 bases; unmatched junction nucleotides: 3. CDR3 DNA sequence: TGTGCCACCAGCAGAGATAGCGGGGGCCGCTCCTACGAGCAGTACTTC. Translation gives CATSRDSGGRSYEQYF.

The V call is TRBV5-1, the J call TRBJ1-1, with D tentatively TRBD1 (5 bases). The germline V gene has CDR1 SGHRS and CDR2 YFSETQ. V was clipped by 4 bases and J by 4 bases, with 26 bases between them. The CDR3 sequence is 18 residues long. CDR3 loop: CASSRAFLGTLGPTEAFF. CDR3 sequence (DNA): TGCGCCAGCAGCCGAGCCTTTCTAGGAACCCTGGGGCCCACTGAAGCTTTCTTT.

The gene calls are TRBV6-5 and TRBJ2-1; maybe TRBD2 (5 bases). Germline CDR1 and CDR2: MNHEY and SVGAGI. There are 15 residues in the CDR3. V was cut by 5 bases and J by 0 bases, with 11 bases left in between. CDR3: CASSRGPSSYNEQFF. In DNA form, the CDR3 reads TGTGCCAGCAGTCGCGGGCCTAGCTCCTACAATGAGCAGTTCTTC.

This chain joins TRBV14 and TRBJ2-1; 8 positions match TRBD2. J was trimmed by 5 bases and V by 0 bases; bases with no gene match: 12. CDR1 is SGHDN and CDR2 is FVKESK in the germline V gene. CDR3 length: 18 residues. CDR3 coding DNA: TGTGCCAGCAGCCAAGAACCCCTCCCGCGGGGGGAGGACAATGAGCAGTTCTTC. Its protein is CASSQEPLPRGEDNEQFF.

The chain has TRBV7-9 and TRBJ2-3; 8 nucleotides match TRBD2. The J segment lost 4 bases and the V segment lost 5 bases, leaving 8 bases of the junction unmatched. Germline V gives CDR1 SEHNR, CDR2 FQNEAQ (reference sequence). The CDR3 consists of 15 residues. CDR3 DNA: TGTGCCAGCAGCACAACGGGGGGGGGTCCAGATACGCAGTATTTT. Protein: CASSTTGGGPDTQYF.

The CDR3 here is CASSVTGNEQYF. CDR3 nucleotides: TGTGCCAGCAGTGTAACGGGTAACGAGCAGTACTTC. The rearrangement uses TRBV2 and TRBJ2-7; no definite D call. Germline V gives CDR1 SNHLY, CDR2 FYNNEI. V was clipped by 4 bases and J by 5 bases, with 9 bases between them. The CDR3 runs to 12 residues.

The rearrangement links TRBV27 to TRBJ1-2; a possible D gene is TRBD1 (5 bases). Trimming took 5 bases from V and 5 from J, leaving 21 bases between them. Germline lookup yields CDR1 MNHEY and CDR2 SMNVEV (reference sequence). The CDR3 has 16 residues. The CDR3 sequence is CASSTQIAGSGYGYTF. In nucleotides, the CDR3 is TGTGCCAGCAGTACACAAATTGCAGGGAGCGGGTATGGCTACACCTTC.

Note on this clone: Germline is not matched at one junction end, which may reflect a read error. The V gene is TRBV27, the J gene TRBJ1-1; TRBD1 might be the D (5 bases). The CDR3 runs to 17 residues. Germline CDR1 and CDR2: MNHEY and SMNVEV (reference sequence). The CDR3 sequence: CASSPLSRQITGLYSFF. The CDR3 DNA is TGTGCCAGCAGTCCTCTTTCTCGCCAGATTACAGGCCTCTACTCCTTTTTT.

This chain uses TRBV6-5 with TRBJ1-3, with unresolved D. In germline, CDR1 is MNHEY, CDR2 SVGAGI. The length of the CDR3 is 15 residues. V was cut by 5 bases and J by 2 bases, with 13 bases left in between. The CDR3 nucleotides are TGTGCCAGCAGTCAGTCTAGGAATCCTGGAAACACCATATATTTT. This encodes CASSQSRNPGNTIYF.

CDR3 protein: CASSVLGGSTDTQYF. The CDR3 nucleotides are TGTGCCAGCAGTGTTCTCGGGGGAAGCACAGATACGCAGTATTTT. The chain uses TRBV2 and TRBJ2-3; maybe TRBD2 (6 bases). This CDR3 is 15 amino acids long. V was shortened by 4 bases and J by 0 bases, with 11 bases between the two germline ends. In germline, CDR1 is SNHLY, CDR2 FYNNEI. The whole variable domain, remainder taken from reference TRBV2 and TRBJ2-3, is EPEVTQTPSHQVTQMGQEVILRCVPISNHLYFYWYRQILGQKVEFLVSFYNNEISEKSEIFDDQFSVERPDGSNFTLKIRSTKLEDSAMYFCASSVLGGSTDTQYFGPGTRLTVL.

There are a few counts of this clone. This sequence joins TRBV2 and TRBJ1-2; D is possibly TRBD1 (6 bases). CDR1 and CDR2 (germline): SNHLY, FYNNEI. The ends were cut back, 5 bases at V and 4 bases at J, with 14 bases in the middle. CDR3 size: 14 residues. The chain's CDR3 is CASSTRRGSYGYTF. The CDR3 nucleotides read TGTGCCAGCAGTACGCGCAGGGGTTCCTATGGCTACACCTTC.

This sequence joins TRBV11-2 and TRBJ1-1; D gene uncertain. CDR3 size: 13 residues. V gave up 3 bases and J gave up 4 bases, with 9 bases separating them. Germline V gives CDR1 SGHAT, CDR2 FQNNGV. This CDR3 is CASSFGQVTEAFF. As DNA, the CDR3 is TGTGCCAGCAGCTTTGGGCAAGTCACTGAAGCTTTCTTT. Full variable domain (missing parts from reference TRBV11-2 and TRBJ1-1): EAGVAQSPRYKIIEKRQSVAFWCNPISGHATLYWYQQILGQGPKLLIQFQNNGVVDDSQLPKDRFSAERLKGVDSTLKIQPAKLEDSAVYLCASSFGQVTEAFFGQGTRLTVV.

CDR3 DNA: TGTGCCAGTAGTATTCAGGGCAGGAACGAGCAGTACTTC. Translation: CASSIQGRNEQYF. The J gene is TRBJ2-7, the V gene TRBV19; a weak D match, TRBD1 (5 bases). This CDR3 has 13 amino acids. Trimming took off 3 bases at V and 5 bases at J, with 11 bases between the two ends. The germline V gene encodes CDR1 LNHDA and CDR2 SQIVND (reference sequence). Full variable domain (rest looked up from reference TRBV19 and TRBJ2-7): DGGITQSPKYLFRKEGQNVTLSCEQNLNHDAMYWYRQDPGQGLRLIYYSQIVNDFQKGDIAEGYSVSREKKESFPLTVTSAQKNPTAFYLCASSIQGRNEQYFGPGTRLTVT.

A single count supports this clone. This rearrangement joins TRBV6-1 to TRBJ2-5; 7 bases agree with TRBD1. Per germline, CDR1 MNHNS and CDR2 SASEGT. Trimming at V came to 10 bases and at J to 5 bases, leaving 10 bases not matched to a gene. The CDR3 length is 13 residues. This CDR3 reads CAIGTGEWETQYF. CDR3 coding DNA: TGTGCCATCGGTACAGGGGAGTGGGAGACCCAGTACTTC.

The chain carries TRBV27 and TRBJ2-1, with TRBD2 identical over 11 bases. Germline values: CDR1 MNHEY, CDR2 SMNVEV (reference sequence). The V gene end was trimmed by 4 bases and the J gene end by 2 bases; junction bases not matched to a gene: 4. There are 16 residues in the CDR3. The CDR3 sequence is CASSSMGLAAYNEQFF. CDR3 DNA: TGTGCCAGCAGTTCGATGGGACTAGCGGCCTACAATGAGCAGTTCTTC.